This TCR beta chain comes out of a study of blood T cell repertoires in COVID-19. Across the study: From the United States, Italy and Spain came samples of acute and convalescent COVID-19. PBMCs, B-cell-depleted T cells, or T cells were the source of the cDNA or gDNA that made up the material.

Original methodology: Amplification of reference gene primers provided the estimated nucleated cell counts. Here immunoSEQ multiplex PCR was the method, and the copy in TCRdb shows in-frame clones only, minus some. V, J and clone size reflect that table, while D and trimming were determined from the DNA. The table lists around 230,000 clones, 82% of them singletons, with approximately 13% in the top ten. Germline trimming cut 6 bases from V and 8 bases from J; bases unmatched to any gene: 12. CDR1 and CDR2 from the germline V gene are SNHLY and FYNNEI. The CDR3 is 14 amino acids. The receptor comes from a woman aged 60-70 years with active or convalescent COVID-19. The V call is TRBV2, the J call TRBJ1-2; 7 bases agree with TRBD1. The sample comprised peripheral blood. The CDR3 nucleotides are TGTGCCAGCAGGGGCAACAGGGGTTCGGGGGGCTACACCTTC. Its protein product is CASRGNRGSGGYTF.